This T cell receptor beta chain was captured in a study of blood T cell repertoires in COVID-19. TCRdb's table, derived via immunoSEQ multiplex PCR, lists solely in-frame clones and lacks some. The repertoire includes about 200,000 clones, around four fifths of them detected once, and 7.6% sits in the top ten. Germline V lookup: CDR1 KGHSH, CDR2 LQKENI. V lost 6 bases, J lost 6 bases, and 18 bases lay in between. The CDR3 is 14 amino acids. The clonotype originates from a woman aged 45-60 years with active or convalescent COVID-19. The gene calls are TRBV18 and TRBJ2-7, with a weak D call TRBD1 (6 bases). The sequenced sample was peripheral blood. In DNA form, the CDR3 reads TGTGCCAGCTCCCTACGGAACAGGGAAAGCGAGCAGTACTTC. Translation: CASSLRNRESEQYF.